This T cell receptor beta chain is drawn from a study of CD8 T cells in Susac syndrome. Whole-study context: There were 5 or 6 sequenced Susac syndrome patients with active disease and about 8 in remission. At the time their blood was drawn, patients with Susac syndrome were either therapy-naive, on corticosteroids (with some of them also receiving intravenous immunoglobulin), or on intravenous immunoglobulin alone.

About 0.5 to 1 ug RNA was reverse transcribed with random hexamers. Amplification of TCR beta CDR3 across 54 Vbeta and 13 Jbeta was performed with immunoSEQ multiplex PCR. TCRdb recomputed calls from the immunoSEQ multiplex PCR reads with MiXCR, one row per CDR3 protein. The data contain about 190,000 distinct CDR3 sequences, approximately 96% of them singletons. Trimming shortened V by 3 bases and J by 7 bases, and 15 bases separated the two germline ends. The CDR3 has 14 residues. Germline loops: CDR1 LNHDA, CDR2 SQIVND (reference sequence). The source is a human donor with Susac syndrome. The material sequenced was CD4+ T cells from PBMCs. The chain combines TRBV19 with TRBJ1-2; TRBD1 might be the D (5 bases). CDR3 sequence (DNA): TGTGCCAGTAGTATGCCCGGGGGGTCTCCTGGCTACACCTTC. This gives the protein CASSMPGGSPGYTF.